The present T cell receptor (beta chain) was sequenced within a study of CD8+CD57+ T cells in acquired aplastic anemia. Study-wide background: Around 3.5 ug was the average amount of DNA from sorted CD4+ and CD8+ cells.

Patients who underwent sequencing had shown CD8+CD57+ cell expansion by flow cytometry. As a group, the patients uniformly had severe acquired aplastic anemia. Genomic DNA was employed as the template in profiling TCR beta VDJ and CDR3. TCRdb analysed the reads with MiXCR anew, one entry per CDR3 protein. The repertoire holds about 180,000 distinct CDR3 sequences, almost 50% seen once, with around 13% in the top ten. This clonotype was seen ten or more times. The antigen is unknown. Study findings and constraints: Found in both controls and patients were twenty-nine CD8+ CDR3 sequences.

Germline assignment: CDR1 SGHVS and CDR2 FQNEAQ. The CDR3 runs to 16 residues. The trim removed 2 bases at V and 4 bases at J, leaving 8 bases unmatched. The sample comprised sorted CD4+, CD8+, or CD8+CD57+ T cells (not recorded which) from PBMCs. The origin of this receptor is a human donor with aplastic anemia. The rearrangement links TRBV7-8 to TRBJ2-5; TRBD2 matches at 9 bases. The CDR3 region is CASSLWAGGPGETQYF. CDR3 coding DNA: TGTGCCAGCAGCTTATGGGCGGGGGGGCCCGGAGAGACCCAGTACTTC.